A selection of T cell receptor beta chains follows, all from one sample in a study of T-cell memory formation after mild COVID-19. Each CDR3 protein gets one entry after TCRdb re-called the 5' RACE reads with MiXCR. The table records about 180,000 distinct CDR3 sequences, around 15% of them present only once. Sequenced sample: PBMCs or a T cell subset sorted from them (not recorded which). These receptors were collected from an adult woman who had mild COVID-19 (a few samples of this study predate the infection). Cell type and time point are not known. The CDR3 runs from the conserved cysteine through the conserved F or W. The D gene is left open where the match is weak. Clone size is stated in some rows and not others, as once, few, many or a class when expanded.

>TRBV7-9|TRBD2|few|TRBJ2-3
CASSLFSGSFADTQYF
TGTGCCAGCAGCTTATTTAGCGGGAGTTTCGCAGATACGCAGTATTTT
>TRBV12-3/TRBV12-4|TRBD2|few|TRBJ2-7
CASSLALLAGGPYEQYF
TGTGCCAGCAGTTTAGCATTACTAGCGGGGGGACCCTACGAGCAGTACTTC
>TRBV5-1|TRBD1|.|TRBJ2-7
CASSFGQENEQYF
TGCGCCAGCAGCTTTGGACAGGAAAACGAGCAGTACTTC
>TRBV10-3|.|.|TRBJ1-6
CAIRTDNSPLHF
TGTGCCATCAGGACGGATAATTCGCCCCTCCACTTT
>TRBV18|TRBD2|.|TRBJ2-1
CASSPPAGGASGNEQFF
TGTGCCAGCTCACCGCCAGCGGGAGGGGCCTCGGGCAATGAGCAGTTCTTC
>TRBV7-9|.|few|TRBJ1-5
CASSLESGGPNQPQHF
TGTGCCAGCAGCTTAGAGTCCGGGGGGCCCAATCAGCCCCAGCATTTT
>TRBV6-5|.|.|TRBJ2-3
CASSRTYGSEGDTQYF
TGTGCCAGCAGTCGCACCTATGGATCCGAAGGGGATACGCAGTATTTT
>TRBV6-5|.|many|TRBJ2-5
CASSVRAHQETQYF
TGTGCCAGCAGTGTGCGAGCGCACCAAGAGACCCAGTACTTC
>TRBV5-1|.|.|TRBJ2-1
CASSLAWQGKNEQFF
TGCGCCAGCAGCTTGGCCTGGCAGGGTAAGAATGAGCAGTTCTTC
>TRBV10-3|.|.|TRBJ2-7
CAISEGGLEGQYF
TGTGCCATCAGTGAGGGTGGACTCGAGGGGCAGTACTTC
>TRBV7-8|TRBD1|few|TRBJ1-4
CASSAPGQGSEKLFF
TGTGCCAGCAGCGCACCGGGACAGGGGAGTGAAAAACTGTTTTTT
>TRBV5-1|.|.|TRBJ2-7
CASSLVREYEQYF
TGCGCCAGCAGCTTGGTCCGGGAGTACGAGCAGTACTTC
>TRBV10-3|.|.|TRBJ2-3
CAISLAGQDTQYF
TGTGCCATCAGTCTGGCGGGGCAGGATACGCAGTATTTT
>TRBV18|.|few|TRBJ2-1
CASSPGNSYNEQFF
TGTGCCAGCTCACCTGGGAACTCCTACAATGAGCAGTTCTTC
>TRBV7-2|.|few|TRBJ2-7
CASTGDTHEQYF
TGTGCCAGCACCGGGGACACTCACGAGCAGTACTTC
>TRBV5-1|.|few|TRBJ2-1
CASSFSAAVAEQFF
TGCGCCAGCAGCTTCTCCGCGGCCGTAGCTGAGCAGTTCTTC
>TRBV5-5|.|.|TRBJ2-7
CASRYPERPYEQYF
TGTGCCAGCAGGTACCCTGAGCGGCCCTACGAGCAGTACTTC
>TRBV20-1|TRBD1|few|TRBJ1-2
CSAPGQGFEGYTF
TGCAGTGCCCCGGGACAGGGGTTTGAGGGCTACACCTTC
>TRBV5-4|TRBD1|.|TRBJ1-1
CASSFRGQVNTEAFF
TGTGCCAGCAGCTTTAGGGGACAGGTGAACACTGAAGCTTTCTTT
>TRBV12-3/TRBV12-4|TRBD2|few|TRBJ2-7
CASSPFAGGVMDF
TGTGCCAGCAGTCCTTTCGCGGGAGGAGTCATGGACTTC
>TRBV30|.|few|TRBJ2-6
CAWSRGSGANVLTF
TGTGCCTGGAGTAGGGGCTCTGGGGCCAACGTCCTGACTTTC
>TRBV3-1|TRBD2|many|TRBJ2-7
CASSPLAGVRNEQYF
TGTGCCAGCAGTCCCCTGGCGGGAGTAAGGAACGAGCAGTACTTC
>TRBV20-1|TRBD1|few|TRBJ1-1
CTPTGVAFF
TGCACCCCAACAGGGGTAGCTTTCTTT
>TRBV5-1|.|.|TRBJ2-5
CASSLPLQETQYF
TGCGCCAGCAGCTTGCCCCTCCAAGAGACCCAGTACTTC
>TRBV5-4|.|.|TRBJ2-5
CASSSAGNQETQYF
TGTGCCAGCAGCTCAGCGGGCAACCAAGAGACCCAGTACTTC
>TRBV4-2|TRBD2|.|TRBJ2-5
CASSQEGTSVSGETQYF
TGTGCCAGCAGCCAAGAGGGGACTAGCGTGAGTGGAGAGACCCAGTACTTC
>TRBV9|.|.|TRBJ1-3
CASSVGSPGGTGNTIYF
TGTGCCAGCAGCGTAGGATCACCGGGGGGCACTGGAAACACCATATATTTT
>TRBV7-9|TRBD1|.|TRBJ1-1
CASSLSTGGAVTEAFF
TGTGCCAGCAGCTTGTCAACAGGGGGCGCGGTCACTGAAGCTTTCTTT
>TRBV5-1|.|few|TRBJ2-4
CASSSLTAHIQYF
TGCGCCAGCAGCTCCCTCACGGCCCACATTCAGTACTTC
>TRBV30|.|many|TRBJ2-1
CAWSGPTLLAYNEQFF
TGTGCCTGGAGTGGCCCCACGTTATTGGCCTACAATGAGCAGTTCTTC
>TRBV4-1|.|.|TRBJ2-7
CASSQDGREAYEQYF
TGCGCCAGCAGCCAAGATGGCAGGGAAGCCTACGAGCAGTACTTC
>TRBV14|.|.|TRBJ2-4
CASSQANIQYF
TGTGCCAGCAGCCAAGCAAACATTCAGTACTTC
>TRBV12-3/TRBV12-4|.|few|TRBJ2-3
CASIPPNSDTQYF
TGTGCCAGCATCCCCCCAAACTCAGATACGCAGTATTTT
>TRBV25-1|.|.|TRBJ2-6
CASSGGGIPSGANVLTF
TGTGCCAGCAGTGGAGGGGGGATCCCCTCTGGGGCCAACGTCCTGACTTTC
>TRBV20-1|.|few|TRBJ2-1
CSALLRSYNEQFF
TGCAGTGCCCTCCTGCGGTCCTACAATGAGCAGTTCTTC
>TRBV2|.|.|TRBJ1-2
CASRGGINYGYTF
TGTGCCAGCAGGGGGGGGATTAACTATGGCTACACCTTC
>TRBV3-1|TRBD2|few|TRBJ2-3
CASSKGLAVGDTQYF
TGTGCCAGCAGCAAGGGACTAGCGGTGGGGGATACGCAGTATTTT